This entry lists 20 T cell receptor beta chains sequenced from one sample in a study of shared clonotypes between healthy human individuals. The protocol was immunoSEQ multiplex PCR, while the TCRdb copy is restricted to in-frame clones and leaves out a portion. The sample lists about 460,000 clones; 70% to 80% were seen once. Sequenced material: PBMCs. These receptors all come from a woman aged 40 to 50 in good health. Some clones in this sample may be carry-over from other donors' samples.

Comment on this clone: The CDR3 carries no conserved terminal phenylalanine or tryptophan, so it likely arises from a read error. The J gene is TRBJ2-7, the V gene TRBV2; 12 nucleotides match TRBD2. CDR1 is SNHLY and CDR2 is FYNNEI in the germline V gene. The CDR3 totals 15 residues. V lost 5 bases and J lost 2; bases outside the gene matches: 4. DNA of the CDR3: TGTGCCAGCAGTCTAGCGGGAGGGCGAGCCTACGAGCAGTACCTC. Amino acids: CASSLAGGRAYEQYL.

This clone was seen more than once but under ten times. The J gene is TRBJ2-7, the V gene TRBV5-4; either TRBD1 or TRBD2 may fit D (5 bases each). CDR3 length: 14 residues. Trimming removed 5 bases from V and 2 bases from J, with 14 bases in between. CDR1 and CDR2 (germline): SGHNT, YYREEE (reference sequence). In DNA, the CDR3 is TGTGCCAGCAGATCCGGGACGGGGCCCTACGAGCAGTACTTC. It is translated as CASRSGTGPYEQYF.

A few counts support this clone. The rearrangement uses TRBV2 and TRBJ1-5; D remains ambiguous. Germline V gene lookup returns CDR1 SNHLY and CDR2 FYNNEI. The V and J ends lost 2 bases and 5 bases respectively, with 4 bases between them. There are 12 residues in the CDR3. CDR3 nucleotide sequence: TGTGCCAGCAGTGAACCCTATCAGCCCCAGCATTTT. The encoded protein is CASSEPYQPQHF. The full variable domain, in which reference TRBV2 and TRBJ1-5 provide the parts outside the CDR3, is EPEVTQTPSHQVTQMGQEVILRCVPISNHLYFYWYRQILGQKVEFLVSFYNNEISEKSEIFDDQFSVERPDGSNFTLKIRSTKLEDSAMYFCASSEPYQPQHFGDGTRLSIL.

V usage is TRBV4-1 and J usage is TRBJ1-1, with D tentatively TRBD1 (6 bases). V lost 4 bases to trimming and J lost 4 bases, with 13 bases between them. The CDR3 sequence is 14 residues long. Looked up from germline, CDR1 is MGHRA and CDR2 is YSYEKL. CDR3 bases: TGCGCCAGCAGCCGCCAGGGGCGACTCACTGAAGCTTTCTTT. Protein: CASSRQGRLTEAFF.

The V gene is TRBV7-2, the J gene TRBJ2-6; 8 bases align to TRBD1. The CDR3 runs 18 residues. Germline V CDR1 and CDR2: SGHTA, FQGNSA. J lost 6 bases, V lost 4 bases, and 14 bases had no gene match. The CDR3 DNA reads as TGTGCCAGCAGCTACAAAATATTGGGACAGGCGGCGGCCAACGTCCTGACTTTC. This encodes CASSYKILGQAAANVLTF.

The CDR3 region is CAWNIGTWSSGNTIYF. In DNA form, the CDR3 reads TGTGCCTGGAATATTGGGACTTGGTCTTCTGGAAACACCATATATTTT. The chain carries TRBV30 and TRBJ1-3, with D tentatively TRBD1 (5 bases). The V end was cut by 4 bases, the J end by 1 base, with 17 bases between. The V gene's germline CDR1 is GTSNPN and CDR2 SVGIG (reference sequence). There are 16 residues in the CDR3.

This rearrangement joins TRBV5-6 to TRBJ2-7; 7 bases map to TRBD2. The germline V gene encodes CDR1 SGHDT and CDR2 YYEEEE. V gave up 4 bases and J gave up 3 bases; unmatched junction bases: 13. This CDR3 comprises 16 residues. The CDR3 loop is CASSPWDYTIIYEQYF. The CDR3 bases are TGTGCCAGCAGCCCATGGGACTATACGATAATCTACGAGCAGTACTTC.

The gene calls are TRBV27 and TRBJ1-3; 8 bases match TRBD1. With 4 bases clipped from V and 3 bases from J, the junction kept 5 bases outside the gene matches. The germline V gene has CDR1 MNHEY and CDR2 SMNVEV (reference sequence). This CDR3 has 15 residues. CDR3 residues: CASSSLRGLGNTIYF. CDR3 DNA sequence: TGTGCCAGCAGTTCCCTCAGGGGGCTTGGAAACACCATATATTTT.

The rearrangement links TRBV13 to TRBJ2-5; TRBD2 agrees at 7 bases. V lost 2 bases, J lost 1 base, and 4 bases stayed unmatched. The CDR3 loop spans 15 amino acids. CDR1 and CDR2 from the germline V gene are PRHDT and FYEKMQ (reference sequence). The CDR3 protein is CASSLFTGGQETQYF. CDR3 DNA sequence: TGTGCCAGCAGCTTATTTACGGGAGGCCAAGAGACCCAGTACTTC.

This clone appeared a single time. V is TRBV4-1 and J is TRBJ2-7; a possible D gene is TRBD1 (6 bases). Germline assignment: CDR1 MGHRA and CDR2 YSYEKL. Trimming pared 4 bases from V and 3 bases from J, leaving 19 bases between. This CDR3 is built from 16 residues. CDR3 in amino acids: CASSPTPDRTHYEQYF. The CDR3 DNA follows: TGCGCCAGCAGCCCTACCCCCGACAGGACCCACTACGAGCAGTACTTC.

Details on this clone: A much more abundant neighbour one base away suggests this may be a read error. The gene calls are TRBV5-1 and TRBJ2-2; tentatively, D is TRBD1 (5 bases). The CDR3 runs to 14 residues. Trimming removed 1 base from V and 4 bases from J, with 8 bases in between. Germline V CDR1 and CDR2: SGHRS, YFSETQ. The CDR3 DNA is TGCGCCAGCAGCTTGAGACAGCTCACCGGGGAGCTGTTTTTT. Protein product: CASSLRQLTGELFF.

V and J are TRBV7-9 and TRBJ2-4, with D possibly TRBD2 on 6 matching bases. Germline V gene sequence: CDR1 SEHNR, CDR2 FQNEAQ (reference sequence). The V end was cut by 2 bases, the J end by 6 bases, with 14 bases between. CDR3 length: 15 amino acids. CDR3 protein: CASSLSREWGNIQYF. CDR3 DNA sequence: TGTGCCAGCAGCTTATCTCGGGAGTGGGGAAACATTCAGTACTTC.

The rearrangement uses TRBV4-1 and TRBJ2-5; D gene uncertain. Germline assignment: CDR1 MGHRA and CDR2 YSYEKL. Trimming took off 4 bases at V and 0 bases at J, with 9 bases between the two ends. The CDR3 contains 14 residues. CDR3 in DNA: TGCGCCAGCAGCCGGGCGAGCGACCAAGAGACCCAGTACTTC. This codes for CASSRASDQETQYF.

The genes are TRBV5-6 and TRBJ2-5; no clear D. The J call could be wrong; TRBJ2-7 is a better fit for the DNA end. The CDR3 totals 11 residues. The germline V gene has CDR1 SGHDT and CDR2 YYEEEE. Here the CDR3 reads CASSSSNEQYF. The CDR3 DNA reads TGTGCCAGCAGCTCGTCCAACGAGCAGTACTTC.

Worth noting for this clone: This likely stems from a read error, as it lies one base from a far larger clone. The V gene is TRBV4-2, the J gene TRBJ1-5, with a possible D match to TRBD1 (5 bases). V lost 0 bases, J lost 5 bases, and 11 bases lay in between. The CDR3 is 15 amino acids. Germline V gene lookup returns CDR1 LGHNA and CDR2 YNFKEQ. The CDR3 reads CASSQDERGHQPQHF. The CDR3, as DNA: TGTGCCAGCAGCCAAGATGAGAGGGGCCATCAGCCCCAGCATTTT.

About this clone: A far larger clone is one base from this, pointing to a likely read error. The CDR3 is CAWSRTSGKIYGEQFF. CDR3 DNA: TGTGCCTGGAGTAGGACTAGCGGGAAGATCTACGGTGAGCAGTTCTTC. This chain uses TRBV30 with TRBJ2-1; 12 positions agree with TRBD2. CDR1 and CDR2 from the germline V gene are GTSNPN and SVGIG (reference sequence). V was clipped by 2 bases and J by 9 bases; unmatched bases: 11. CDR3 length equals 16 residues.

To note about this clone: In the same sample, other DNA sequences code for this CDR3. The V gene is TRBV18, the J gene TRBJ2-1, with TRBD1 matching over 8 bases. The CDR3 totals 11 residues. The germline gives CDR1 KGHSH, CDR2 LQKENI. V dropped 3 bases and J dropped 12; count of bases not matched to a gene: 1. The CDR3 nucleotides are TGTGCCAGCTCACCCGGGACAGGGCAGTTCTTC. Its translation: CASSPGTGQFF.

This clone was picked up many times. Other DNA variants within this sample encode the same CDR3. The chain carries TRBV18 and TRBJ2-7; D ambiguous. CDR1 is KGHSH, CDR2 LQKENI, per germline. V was shortened by 0 bases and J by 2 bases, with 5 bases between the two germline ends. This CDR3 is 13 amino acids long. The CDR3 DNA follows: TGTGCCAGCTCACCACCTAGTACCTACGAGCAGTACTTC. Amino acids: CASSPPSTYEQYF.

The V and J genes are TRBV4-3 and TRBJ1-1; D unclear. Germline CDR1 LGHNA, CDR2 YSLEER. V dropped 1 base and J dropped 1 base, with 4 bases sitting between them. The CDR3 has 13 residues. Here the CDR3 reads CASSQVSNTEAFF. The CDR3 bases are TGCGCCAGCAGCCAAGTCTCGAACACTGAAGCTTTCTTT.

The gene calls are TRBV13 and TRBJ2-7, with D perhaps TRBD1 (6 bases). The CDR3 spans 15 residues. CDR1 and CDR2 (germline): PRHDT, FYEKMQ (reference sequence). Trimming stripped 4 bases from V and 1 base from J, with 14 bases between. CDR3 loop: CASSYRSTGSYEQYF. The CDR3 coding sequence is TGTGCCAGCAGCTACCGTTCGACAGGTTCCTACGAGCAGTACTTC.